Listed below are T cell receptor beta chains from one sample, sequenced in a study of human T cells and chemical hapten exposure. TCRdb called the RACE reads again in MiXCR, with one record for every CDR3 protein. The top ten hold about 2.1% of the sample, which has under 200,000 distinct CDR3 sequences, around 30% seen once. Sequences were derived from whole blood, sampled in connection with sensitization to the hapten diphenylcyclopropenone (DPC). The receptor source for this set is a woman aged 18 to 35 with alopecia areata. Some clones in this sample may be carry-over from other donors' samples. Each CDR3 is given with its conserved first and last residue. The D gene is left open where the match is weak. Clone size is shown for a subset of rows, as once, few, many or a class of expanded clone.

clone size: NA; D gene: TRBD1; J gene: TRBJ1-2; V gene: TRBV7-3; CDR3 protein: CASSSRQGRGYTF; CDR3 DNA: TGTGCCAGCAGCTCCCGACAGGGAAGGGGTTACACCTTC
clone size: NA; D gene: NA; J gene: TRBJ2-1; V gene: TRBV4-3; CDR3 protein: CASSQDWDPSRINEQFF; CDR3 DNA: TGCGCCAGCAGCCAAGACTGGGACCCTAGCCGAATCAATGAGCAGTTCTTC
clone size: NA; D gene: TRBD1; J gene: TRBJ2-3; V gene: TRBV6-5; CDR3 protein: CASSYGTGVGSTDTQYF; CDR3 DNA: TGTGCCAGCAGTTACGGGACAGGGGTAGGGAGCACAGATACGCAGTATTTT
clone size: few; D gene: NA; J gene: TRBJ1-1; V gene: TRBV12-3/TRBV12-4; CDR3 protein: CASAMGGNTEAFF; CDR3 DNA: TGTGCCAGCGCTATGGGAGGGAACACTGAAGCTTTCTTT
clone size: NA; D gene: NA; J gene: TRBJ2-7; V gene: TRBV20-1; CDR3 protein: CSATGTDLLGQYF; CDR3 DNA: TGCAGTGCCACCGGGACTGATCTTCTGGGGCAGTACTTC
clone size: many; D gene: NA; J gene: TRBJ1-2; V gene: TRBV4-1; CDR3 protein: CASSQGYKGYTF; CDR3 DNA: TGCGCCAGCAGCCAAGGTTATAAGGGCTACACCTTC
clone size: many; D gene: NA; J gene: TRBJ1-2; V gene: TRBV12-3/TRBV12-4; CDR3 protein: CASRPTEGPYGYTF; CDR3 DNA: TGTGCCAGCAGACCGACGGAGGGTCCCTATGGCTACACCTTC
clone size: NA; D gene: NA; J gene: TRBJ1-1; V gene: TRBV29-1; CDR3 protein: CSVVPRGWNTEAFF; CDR3 DNA: TGCAGCGTTGTGCCACGGGGCTGGAACACTGAAGCTTTCTTT
clone size: NA; D gene: TRBD2; J gene: TRBJ2-3; V gene: TRBV7-9; CDR3 protein: CASSSSLAGDLRYLTDTQYF; CDR3 DNA: TGTGCCAGCAGCTCATCTCTAGCGGGAGACCTCCGCTATCTCACAGATACGCAGTATTTT
clone size: few; D gene: NA; J gene: TRBJ2-5; V gene: TRBV5-6; CDR3 protein: CASSLSPETQYF; CDR3 DNA: TGTGCCAGCAGCTTGTCCCCAGAGACCCAGTACTTC
clone size: few; D gene: NA; J gene: TRBJ2-7; V gene: TRBV20-1; CDR3 protein: CSAPESAYEQYF; CDR3 DNA: TGCAGTGCTCCCGAGAGTGCTTACGAGCAGTACTTC
clone size: few; D gene: NA; J gene: TRBJ2-5; V gene: TRBV3-1; CDR3 protein: CASSQARSGYGETQYF; CDR3 DNA: TGTGCCAGCAGCCAAGCCCGAAGCGGGTACGGAGAGACCCAGTACTTC
clone size: NA; D gene: NA; J gene: TRBJ1-6; V gene: TRBV4-1; CDR3 protein: CASSHPGQLSPLHF; CDR3 DNA: TGCGCCAGCAGCCACCCCGGACAGTTATCACCCCTCCACTTT
clone size: NA; D gene: TRBD1; J gene: TRBJ1-2; V gene: TRBV3-1; CDR3 protein: CASRRQGTGGYTF; CDR3 DNA: TGTGCCAGCAGGAGACAGGGGACCGGTGGCTACACCTTC
clone size: few; D gene: NA; J gene: TRBJ2-3; V gene: TRBV9; CDR3 protein: CAGKPKTDTQYF; CDR3 DNA: TGTGCCGGAAAACCCAAGACAGATACGCAGTATTTT
clone size: NA; D gene: NA; J gene: TRBJ2-7; V gene: TRBV5-4; CDR3 protein: CASSSRDAGYEQYF; CDR3 DNA: TGTGCCAGCAGCTCCCGTGACGCGGGTTACGAGCAGTACTTC
clone size: NA; D gene: TRBD1; J gene: TRBJ1-6; V gene: TRBV7-9; CDR3 protein: CASSGDSQNSPLHF; CDR3 DNA: TGTGCCAGCAGCGGGGACAGTCAGAATTCACCCCTCCACTTT
clone size: NA; D gene: TRBD2; J gene: TRBJ2-2; V gene: TRBV7-2; CDR3 protein: CASSPVLGGGGYTGELFF; CDR3 DNA: TGTGCCAGCAGCCCCGTGTTGGGCGGGGGGGGTTACACCGGGGAGCTGTTTTTT
clone size: NA; D gene: NA; J gene: TRBJ2-7; V gene: TRBV20-1; CDR3 protein: CSARGGVVHEQYF; CDR3 DNA: TGCAGTGCTAGGGGCGGAGTGGTCCACGAGCAGTACTTC
clone size: many; D gene: NA; J gene: TRBJ2-1; V gene: TRBV5-1; CDR3 protein: CASSLGPFNEQFF; CDR3 DNA: TGCGCCAGCAGCTTGGGGCCATTCAATGAGCAGTTCTTC
clone size: many; D gene: TRBD2; J gene: TRBJ2-1; V gene: TRBV9; CDR3 protein: CASSGASGRDEQFF; CDR3 DNA: TGTGCCAGCAGCGGGGCTAGCGGGAGAGATGAGCAGTTCTTC
clone size: NA; D gene: NA; J gene: TRBJ2-7; V gene: TRBV4-2; CDR3 protein: CASSQRGGPSYEQYF; CDR3 DNA: TGTGCCAGCAGCCAGAGGGGGGGGCCCTCCTACGAGCAGTACTTC
clone size: few; D gene: NA; J gene: TRBJ2-7; V gene: TRBV5-1; CDR3 protein: CASSLGQTSYEQYF; CDR3 DNA: TGCGCCAGCAGCTTGGGACAAACCTCCTACGAGCAGTACTTC
clone size: many; D gene: NA; J gene: TRBJ1-5; V gene: TRBV6-2/TRBV6-3; CDR3 protein: CASSWVQRYQPQHF; CDR3 DNA: TGTGCCAGCAGTTGGGTACAGCGTTATCAGCCCCAGCATTTT
clone size: few; D gene: NA; J gene: TRBJ2-3; V gene: TRBV4-1; CDR3 protein: CASSQVISTDTQYF; CDR3 DNA: TGCGCCAGCAGCCAAGTCATATCCACAGATACGCAGTATTTT
clone size: NA; D gene: TRBD2; J gene: TRBJ2-1; V gene: TRBV4-1; CDR3 protein: CASSQAEGLAGVDEQFF; CDR3 DNA: TGCGCCAGCAGCCAAGCGGAAGGACTAGCGGGAGTCGATGAGCAGTTCTTC